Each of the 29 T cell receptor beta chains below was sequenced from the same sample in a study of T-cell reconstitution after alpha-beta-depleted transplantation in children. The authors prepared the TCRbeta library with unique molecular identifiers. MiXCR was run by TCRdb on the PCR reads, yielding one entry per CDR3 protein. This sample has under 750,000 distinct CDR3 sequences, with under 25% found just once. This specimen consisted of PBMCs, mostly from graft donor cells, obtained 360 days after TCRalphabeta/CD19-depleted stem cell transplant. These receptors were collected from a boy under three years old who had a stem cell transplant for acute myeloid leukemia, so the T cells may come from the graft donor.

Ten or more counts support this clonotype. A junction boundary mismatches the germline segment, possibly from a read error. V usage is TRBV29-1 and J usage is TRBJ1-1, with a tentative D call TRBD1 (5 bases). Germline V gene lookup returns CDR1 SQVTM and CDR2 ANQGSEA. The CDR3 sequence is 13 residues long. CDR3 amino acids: CSVAEVVGTGAFF. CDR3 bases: TGCAGCGTTGCGGAGGTTGTTGGGACTGGAGCTTTCTTT.

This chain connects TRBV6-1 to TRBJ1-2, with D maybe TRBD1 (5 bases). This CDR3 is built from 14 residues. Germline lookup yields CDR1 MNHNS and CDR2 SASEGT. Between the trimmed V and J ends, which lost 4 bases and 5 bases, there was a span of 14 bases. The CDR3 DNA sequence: TGTGCCAGCAGTGGGACAAGGGGCCAGTATGGCTACACCTTC. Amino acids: CASSGTRGQYGYTF.

The CDR3 DNA sequence: TGTGCCAGCAGGCGTGGAAATCAGCCCCAGCATTTT. Protein product: CASRRGNQPQHF. The V and J genes are TRBV6-5 and TRBJ1-5, with no clear D. This CDR3 has 12 amino acids. Germline V gives CDR1 MNHEY, CDR2 SVGAGI. The V end lost 6 bases, the J end lost 4 bases, and 7 bases lay between the germline ends.

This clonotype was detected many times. The CDR3 protein is CASSHGVTSTYEQYV. The CDR3 DNA follows: TGTGCCAGCAGCCATGGGGTGACTTCGACCTACGAGCAGTACGTC. The chain combines TRBV28 with TRBJ2-7, with no clear D. The CDR3 is 15 amino acids. Germline V CDR1 and CDR2: MDHEN, SYDVKM. Trimming pared 6 bases from V and 2 bases from J, leaving 17 bases between.

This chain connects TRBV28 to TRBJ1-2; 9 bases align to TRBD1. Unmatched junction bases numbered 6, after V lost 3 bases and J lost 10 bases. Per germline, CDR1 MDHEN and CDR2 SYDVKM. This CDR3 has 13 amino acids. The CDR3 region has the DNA TGTGCCAGCAGTTTCGGGGACAGGGTTCACTACACCTTC. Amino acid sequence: CASSFGDRVHYTF.

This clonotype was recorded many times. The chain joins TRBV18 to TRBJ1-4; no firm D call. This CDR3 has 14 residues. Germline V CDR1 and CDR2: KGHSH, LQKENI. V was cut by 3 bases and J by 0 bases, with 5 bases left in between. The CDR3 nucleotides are TGTGCCAGCTCACCTTCCTCAACTAATGAAAAACTGTTTTTT. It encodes CASSPSSTNEKLFF.

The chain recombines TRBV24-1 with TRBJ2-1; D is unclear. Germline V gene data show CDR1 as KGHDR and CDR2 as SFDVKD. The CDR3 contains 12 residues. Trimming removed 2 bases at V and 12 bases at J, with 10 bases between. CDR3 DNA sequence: TGTGCCACCAGTGATTATTGGAAGGGGCAGTTCTTC. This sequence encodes CATSDYWKGQFF.

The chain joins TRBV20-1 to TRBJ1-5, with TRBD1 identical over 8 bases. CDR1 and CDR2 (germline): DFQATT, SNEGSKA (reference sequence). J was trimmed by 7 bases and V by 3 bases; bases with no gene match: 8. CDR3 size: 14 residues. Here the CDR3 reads CSARQGADGQPQHF. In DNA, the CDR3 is TGCAGTGCTAGGCAGGGGGCAGATGGACAGCCCCAGCATTTT.

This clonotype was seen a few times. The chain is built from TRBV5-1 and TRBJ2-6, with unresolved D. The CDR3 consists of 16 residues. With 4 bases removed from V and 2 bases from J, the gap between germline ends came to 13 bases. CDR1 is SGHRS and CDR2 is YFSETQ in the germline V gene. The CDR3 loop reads CASSSSWVAGANVLTF. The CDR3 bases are TGCGCCAGCAGCAGCAGTTGGGTTGCTGGGGCCAACGTCCTGACTTTC.

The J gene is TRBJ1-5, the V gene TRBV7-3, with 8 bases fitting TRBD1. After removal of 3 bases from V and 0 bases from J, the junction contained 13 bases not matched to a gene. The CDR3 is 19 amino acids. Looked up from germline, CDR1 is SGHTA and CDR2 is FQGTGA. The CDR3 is CASSFRRRDRWYSNQPQHF. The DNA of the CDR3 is TGTGCCAGCAGCTTTAGGAGGCGGGACAGGTGGTATAGCAATCAGCCCCAGCATTTT.

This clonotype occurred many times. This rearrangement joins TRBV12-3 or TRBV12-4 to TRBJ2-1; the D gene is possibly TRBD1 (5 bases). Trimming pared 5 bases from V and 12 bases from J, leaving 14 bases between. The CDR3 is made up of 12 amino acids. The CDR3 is CASSPRAPGQFF. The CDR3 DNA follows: TGTGCCAGCAGTCCCAGGGCCCCTGGGCAGTTCTTC.

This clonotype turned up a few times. The DNA for the CDR3 is TGTGCCACCCGCGGACAGGGGGTACTGGACACTGAAGCTTTCTTT. The encoded protein is CATRGQGVLDTEAFF. V and J are TRBV24-1 and TRBJ1-1, with 10 nucleotides matching TRBD1. The CDR3 runs 15 residues. V was pared by 9 bases and J by 3 bases, with 9 bases of the junction left unmatched. Germline values: CDR1 KGHDR, CDR2 SFDVKD.

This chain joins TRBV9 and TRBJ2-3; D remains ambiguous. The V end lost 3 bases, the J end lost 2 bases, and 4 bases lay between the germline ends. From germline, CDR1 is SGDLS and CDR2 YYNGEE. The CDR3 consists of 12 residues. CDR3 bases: TGTGCCAGCAGCGGAATCACAGATACGCAGTATTTT. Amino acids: CASSGITDTQYF.

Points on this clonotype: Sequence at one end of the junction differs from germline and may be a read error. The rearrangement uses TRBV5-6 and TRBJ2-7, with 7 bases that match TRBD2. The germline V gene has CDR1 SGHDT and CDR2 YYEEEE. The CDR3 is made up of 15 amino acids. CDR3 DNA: TGTGTCAGCAGCTTTCCAGGACACGGCGGGGGCGAGCAGTACTTC. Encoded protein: CVSSFPGHGGGEQYF. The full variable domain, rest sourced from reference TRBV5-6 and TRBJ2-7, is DAGVTQSPTHLIKTRGQQVTLRCSPKSGHDTVSWYQQALGQGPQFIFQYYEEEERQRGNFPDRFSGHQFPNYSSELNVNALLLGDSALYLCVSSFPGHGGGEQYFGPGTRLTVT.

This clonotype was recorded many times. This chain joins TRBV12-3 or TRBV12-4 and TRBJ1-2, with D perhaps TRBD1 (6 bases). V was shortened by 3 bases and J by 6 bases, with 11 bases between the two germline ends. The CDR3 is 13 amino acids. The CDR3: CASSLRGKNGYTF. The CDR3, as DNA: TGTGCCAGCAGTTTGAGGGGGAAAAATGGCTACACCTTC.

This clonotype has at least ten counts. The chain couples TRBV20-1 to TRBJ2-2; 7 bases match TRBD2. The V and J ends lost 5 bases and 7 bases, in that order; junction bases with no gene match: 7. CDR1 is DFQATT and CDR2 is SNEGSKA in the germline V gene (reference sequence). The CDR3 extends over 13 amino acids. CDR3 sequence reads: CSARPSGDGELFF. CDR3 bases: TGCAGTGCTCGTCCTAGCGGAGACGGGGAGCTGTTTTTT.

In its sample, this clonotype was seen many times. CDR3 sequence reads: CASSPRGAAEKLFF. In nucleotides, the CDR3 is TGTGCCAGCAGCCCCCGGGGGGCAGCCGAAAAACTGTTTTTT. The chain combines TRBV7-2 with TRBJ1-4; possible D gene TRBD1, 6 bases. This CDR3 region has 14 residues. V was pared by 5 bases and J by 8 bases, with 15 bases between. Germline V gene data show CDR1 as SGHTA and CDR2 as FQGNSA.

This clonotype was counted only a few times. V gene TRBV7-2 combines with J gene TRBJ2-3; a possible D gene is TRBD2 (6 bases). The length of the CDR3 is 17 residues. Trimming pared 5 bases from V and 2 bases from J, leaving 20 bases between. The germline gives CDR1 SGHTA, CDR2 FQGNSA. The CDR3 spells CASSATLTSSFTDTQYF. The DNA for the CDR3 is TGTGCCAGCAGCGCAACCCTGACTAGTAGCTTCACAGATACGCAGTATTTT.

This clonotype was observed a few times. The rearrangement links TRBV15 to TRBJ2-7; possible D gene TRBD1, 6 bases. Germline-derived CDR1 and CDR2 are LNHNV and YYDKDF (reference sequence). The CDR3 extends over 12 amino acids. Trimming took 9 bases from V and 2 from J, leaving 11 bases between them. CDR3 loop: CATRGHTYEQYV. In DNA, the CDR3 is TGTGCCACTAGGGGACACACCTACGAGCAGTACGTC.

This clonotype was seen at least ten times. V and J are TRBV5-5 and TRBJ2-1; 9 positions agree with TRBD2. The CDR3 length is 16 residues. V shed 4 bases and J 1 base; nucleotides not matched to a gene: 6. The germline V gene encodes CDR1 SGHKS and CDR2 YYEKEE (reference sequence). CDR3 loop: CASSQGRGGSYNEQFF. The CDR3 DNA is TGTGCCAGCAGCCAGGGGCGGGGGGGGTCCTACAATGAGCAGTTCTTC. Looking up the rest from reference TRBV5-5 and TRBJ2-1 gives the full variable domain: DAGVTQSPTHLIKTRGQQVTLRCSPISGHKSVSWYQQVLGQGPQFIFQYYEKEERGRGNFPDRFSARQFPNYSSELNVNALLLGDSALYLCASSQGRGGSYNEQFFGPGTRLTVL.

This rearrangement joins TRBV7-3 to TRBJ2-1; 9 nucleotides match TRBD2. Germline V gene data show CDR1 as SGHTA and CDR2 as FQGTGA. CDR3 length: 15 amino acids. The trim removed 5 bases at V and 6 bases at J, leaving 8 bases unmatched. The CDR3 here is CASSLSGGEFNEQFF. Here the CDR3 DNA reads TGTGCCAGCAGCCTTAGCGGGGGAGAATTCAATGAGCAGTTCTTC.

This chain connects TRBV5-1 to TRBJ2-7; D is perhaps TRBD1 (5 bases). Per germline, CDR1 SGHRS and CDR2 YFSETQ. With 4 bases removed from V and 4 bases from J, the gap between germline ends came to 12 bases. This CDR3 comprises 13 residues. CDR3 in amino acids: CASSPDKDYEQYV. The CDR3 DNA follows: TGCGCCAGCAGCCCGGACAAGGATTACGAGCAGTACGTC.

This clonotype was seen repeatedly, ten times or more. The CDR3 DNA reads TGTGCCAGCAGCTTGTACCGGAGCTCCTATAATTCACCCCTCCACTTT. Its translation is CASSLYRSSYNSPLHF. This rearrangement joins TRBV7-8 to TRBJ1-6; D gene uncertain. Germline lookup yields CDR1 SGHVS and CDR2 FQNEAQ. V was pared by 3 bases and J by 0 bases, with 9 bases between. The CDR3 totals 16 residues.

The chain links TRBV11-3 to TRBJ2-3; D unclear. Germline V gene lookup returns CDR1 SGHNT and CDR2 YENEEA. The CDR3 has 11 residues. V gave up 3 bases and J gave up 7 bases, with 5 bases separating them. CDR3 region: CASSFGNTQYF. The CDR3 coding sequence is TGTGCCAGCAGCTTTGGGAATACGCAGTATTTT.

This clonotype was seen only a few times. CDR3 in DNA: TGCAGTGTACTGACAGGGACCTCCTACGAGCAGTACTTC. This translates into CSVLTGTSYEQYF. This sequence joins TRBV20-1 and TRBJ2-7; 7 positions match TRBD1. The J segment lost 0 bases and the V segment lost 7 bases, leaving 6 bases of the junction unmatched. CDR1 and CDR2 from the germline V gene are DFQATT and SNEGSKA (reference sequence). The CDR3 is 13 residues long.

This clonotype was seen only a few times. CDR3 amino acids: CASSLRTRNQPQHF. DNA for the CDR3: TGTGCCAGCAGCTTGCGAACACGGAATCAGCCCCAGCATTTT. The V and J genes are TRBV5-6 and TRBJ1-5; D not resolved. The CDR3 consists of 14 residues. From germline, CDR1 is SGHDT and CDR2 YYEEEE. V lost 1 base and J 4 bases, leaving 9 bases between the germline ends.

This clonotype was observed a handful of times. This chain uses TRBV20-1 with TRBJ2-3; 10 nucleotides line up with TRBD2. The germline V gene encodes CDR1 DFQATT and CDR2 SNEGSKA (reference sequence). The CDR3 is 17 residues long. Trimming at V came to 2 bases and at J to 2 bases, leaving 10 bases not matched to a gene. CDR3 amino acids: CSARSLSSGGSTDTQYF. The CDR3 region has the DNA TGCAGTGCTAGAAGTCTCTCTAGCGGGGGTTCCACAGATACGCAGTATTTT.

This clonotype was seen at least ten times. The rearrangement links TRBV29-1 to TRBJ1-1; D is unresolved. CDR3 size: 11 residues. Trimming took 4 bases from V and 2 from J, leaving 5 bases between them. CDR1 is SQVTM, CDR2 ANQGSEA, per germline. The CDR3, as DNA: TGCAGCGTTGTGAGAAACACTGAAGCTTTCTTT. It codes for CSVVRNTEAFF.

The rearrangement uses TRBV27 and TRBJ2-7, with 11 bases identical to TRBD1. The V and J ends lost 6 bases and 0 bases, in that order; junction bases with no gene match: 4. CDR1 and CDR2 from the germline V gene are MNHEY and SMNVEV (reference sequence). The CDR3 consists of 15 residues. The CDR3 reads CASSPGTGGSYEQYV. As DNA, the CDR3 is TGTGCCAGCAGCCCCGGGACAGGGGGCTCCTACGAGCAGTACGTC.